Only a few counts were recorded for the clone carrying this TCR beta chain. With 60 Vbeta and 13 Jbeta primers, the PCR was carried out. Repertoires were generated with immunoSEQ multiplex PCR, while TCRdb's copy carries only in-frame clones and drops some. The table lists about 170,000 clones, around 86% of them singletons, with approximately 2.2% in the top ten. The CDR3 is made up of 11 amino acids. Germline-derived CDR1 and CDR2 are SNHLY and FYNNEI. V lost 4 bases and J lost 6, with 7 bases in between. This record comes from a study of cytomegalovirus exposure and HLA in healthy donors. The rearrangement joins TRBV2 to TRBJ2-7, with D uncertain. This TCR was recovered from a male donor in good health and CMV-seronegative. The sequencing input was PBMCs. The CDR3 DNA reads TGTGCCAGCAGTGTACAGATCGAGCAGTACTTC. Amino acid sequence: CASSVQIEQYF.